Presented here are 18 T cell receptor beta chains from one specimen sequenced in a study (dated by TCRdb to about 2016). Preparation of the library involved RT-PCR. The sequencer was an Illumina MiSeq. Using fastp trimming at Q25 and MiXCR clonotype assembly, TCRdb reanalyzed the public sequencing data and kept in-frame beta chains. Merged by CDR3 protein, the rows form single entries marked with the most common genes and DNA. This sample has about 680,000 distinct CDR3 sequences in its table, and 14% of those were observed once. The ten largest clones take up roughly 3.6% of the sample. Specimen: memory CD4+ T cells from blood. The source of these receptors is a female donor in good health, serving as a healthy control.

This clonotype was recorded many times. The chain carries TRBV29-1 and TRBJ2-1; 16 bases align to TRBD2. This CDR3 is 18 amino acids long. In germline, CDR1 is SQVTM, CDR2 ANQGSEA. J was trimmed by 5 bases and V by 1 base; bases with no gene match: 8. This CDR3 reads CSVEGTGTSGRAHNEQFF. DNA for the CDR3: TGCAGCGTTGAAGGAACCGGGACTAGCGGGAGGGCCCACAATGAGCAGTTCTTC.

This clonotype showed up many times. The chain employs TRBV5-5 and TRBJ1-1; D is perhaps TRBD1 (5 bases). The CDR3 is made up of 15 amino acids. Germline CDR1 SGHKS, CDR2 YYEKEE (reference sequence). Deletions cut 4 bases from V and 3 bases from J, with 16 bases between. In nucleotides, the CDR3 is TGTGCCAGCAGCCACGGGGCGGGGCGGGACACTGAAGCTTTCTTT. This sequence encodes CASSHGAGRDTEAFF. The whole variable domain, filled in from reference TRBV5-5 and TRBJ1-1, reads DAGVTQSPTHLIKTRGQQVTLRCSPISGHKSVSWYQQVLGQGPQFIFQYYEKEERGRGNFPDRFSARQFPNYSSELNVNALLLGDSALYLCASSHGAGRDTEAFFGQGTRLTVV.

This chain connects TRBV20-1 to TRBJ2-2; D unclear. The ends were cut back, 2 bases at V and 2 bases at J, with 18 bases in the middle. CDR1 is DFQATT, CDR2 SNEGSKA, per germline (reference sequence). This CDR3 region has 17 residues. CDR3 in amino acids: CSARRFPTSFNTGELFF. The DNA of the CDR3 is TGCAGTGCTAGAAGGTTTCCAACCTCATTTAACACCGGGGAGCTGTTTTTT.

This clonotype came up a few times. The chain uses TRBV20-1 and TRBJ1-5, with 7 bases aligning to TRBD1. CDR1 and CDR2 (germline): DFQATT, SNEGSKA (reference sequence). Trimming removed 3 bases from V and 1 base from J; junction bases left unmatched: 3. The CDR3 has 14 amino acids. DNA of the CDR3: TGCAGTGCTAGGCCGGGACAGAGCAATCAGCCCCAGCATTTT. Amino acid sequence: CSARPGQSNQPQHF.

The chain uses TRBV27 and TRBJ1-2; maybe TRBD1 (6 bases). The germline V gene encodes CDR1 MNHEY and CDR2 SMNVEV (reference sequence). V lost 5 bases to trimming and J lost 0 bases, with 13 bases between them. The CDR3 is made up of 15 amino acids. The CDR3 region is CASSPTGFANYGYTF. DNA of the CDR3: TGTGCCAGCAGTCCTACAGGGTTCGCTAACTATGGCTACACCTTC.

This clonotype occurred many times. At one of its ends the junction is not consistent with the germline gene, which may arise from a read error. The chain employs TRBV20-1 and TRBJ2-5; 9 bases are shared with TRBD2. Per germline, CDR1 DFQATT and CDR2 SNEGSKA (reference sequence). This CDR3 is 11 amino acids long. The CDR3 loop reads CSATGLASLNF. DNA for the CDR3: TGCAGTGCTACAGGACTAGCGTCACTGAACTTC.

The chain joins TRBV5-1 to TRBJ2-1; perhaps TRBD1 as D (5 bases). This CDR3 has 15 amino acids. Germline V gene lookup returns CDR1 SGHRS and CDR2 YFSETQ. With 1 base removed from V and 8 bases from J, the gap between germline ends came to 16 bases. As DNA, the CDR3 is TGCGCCAGCAGCTTGTCTGGGGCAGGATATCATGAGCAGTTCTTC. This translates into CASSLSGAGYHEQFF.

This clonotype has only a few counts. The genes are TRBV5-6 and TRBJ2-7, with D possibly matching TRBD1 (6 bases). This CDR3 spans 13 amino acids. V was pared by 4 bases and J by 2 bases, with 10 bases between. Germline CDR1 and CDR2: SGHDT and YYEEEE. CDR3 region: CASSIGQTYEQYF. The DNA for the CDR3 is TGTGCCAGCAGCATCGGACAGACCTACGAGCAGTACTTC. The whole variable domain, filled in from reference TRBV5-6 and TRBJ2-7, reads DAGVTQSPTHLIKTRGQQVTLRCSPKSGHDTVSWYQQALGQGPQFIFQYYEEEERQRGNFPDRFSGHQFPNYSSELNVNALLLGDSALYLCASSIGQTYEQYFGPGTRLTVT.

Written as DNA, the CDR3 is TGTGCCATCAGTGAGTCGACGGGGGGATCTGGAAACACCATATATTTT. This translates into CAISESTGGSGNTIYF. The rearrangement uses TRBV10-3 and TRBJ1-3; a possible D gene is TRBD1 (5 bases). Trimming removed 0 bases at V and 1 base at J, with 10 bases between. The CDR3 is 16 residues long. The germline gives CDR1 ENHRY, CDR2 SYGVKD.

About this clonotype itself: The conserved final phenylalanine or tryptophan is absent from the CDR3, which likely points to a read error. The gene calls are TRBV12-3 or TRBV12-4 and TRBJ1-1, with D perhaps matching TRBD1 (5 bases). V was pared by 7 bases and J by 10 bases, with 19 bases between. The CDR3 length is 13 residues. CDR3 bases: TGTGCCAGCACCAACCAGGAAGGGACTAGAGCTTTCCTT. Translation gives CASTNQEGTRAFL.

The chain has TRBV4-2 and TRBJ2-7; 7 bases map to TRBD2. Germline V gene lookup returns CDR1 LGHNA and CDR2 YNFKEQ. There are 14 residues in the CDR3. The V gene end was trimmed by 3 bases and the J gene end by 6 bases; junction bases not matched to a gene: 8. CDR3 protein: CASSQGGSPVEQYF. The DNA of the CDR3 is TGTGCCAGCAGCCAGGGAGGGTCCCCGGTCGAGCAGTACTTC.

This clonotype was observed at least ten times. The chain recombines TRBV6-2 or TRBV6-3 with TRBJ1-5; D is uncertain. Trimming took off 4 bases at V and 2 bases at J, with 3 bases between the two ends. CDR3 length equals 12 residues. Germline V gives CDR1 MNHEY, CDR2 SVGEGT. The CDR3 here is CASSSRNQPQHF. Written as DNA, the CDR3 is TGTGCCAGCAGTTCTCGCAATCAGCCCCAGCATTTT.

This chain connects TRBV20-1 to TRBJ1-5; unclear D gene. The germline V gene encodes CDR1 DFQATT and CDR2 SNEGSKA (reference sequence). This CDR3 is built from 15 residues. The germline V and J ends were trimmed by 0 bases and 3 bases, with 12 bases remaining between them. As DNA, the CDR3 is TGCAGTGCTAGAGATCAGAGAGGGAACAATCAGCCCCAGCATTTT. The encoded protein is CSARDQRGNNQPQHF.

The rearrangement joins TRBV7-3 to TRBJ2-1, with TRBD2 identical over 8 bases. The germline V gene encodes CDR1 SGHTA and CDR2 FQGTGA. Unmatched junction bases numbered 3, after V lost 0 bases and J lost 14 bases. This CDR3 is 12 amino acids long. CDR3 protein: CASSLTSGTEFF. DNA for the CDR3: TGTGCCAGCAGCTTAACTAGCGGGACGGAGTTCTTC.

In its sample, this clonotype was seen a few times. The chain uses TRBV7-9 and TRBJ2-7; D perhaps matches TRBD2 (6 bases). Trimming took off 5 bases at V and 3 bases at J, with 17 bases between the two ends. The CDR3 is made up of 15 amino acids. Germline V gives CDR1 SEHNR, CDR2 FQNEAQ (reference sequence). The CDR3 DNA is TGTGCCAGCAGCCAAGGGGACTTGTCTTACTACGAGCAGTACTTC. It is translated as CASSQGDLSYYEQYF.

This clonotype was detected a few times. CDR3: CASSLVVSGALFNQPQHF. As DNA, the CDR3 is TGTGCCAGCAGTTTAGTGGTCTCAGGGGCCCTATTCAATCAGCCCCAGCATTTT. The genes are TRBV12-3 or TRBV12-4 and TRBJ1-5; the D gene is possibly TRBD1 (6 bases). The CDR3 has 18 residues. V lost 1 base, J lost 3 bases, and 19 bases lay in between.

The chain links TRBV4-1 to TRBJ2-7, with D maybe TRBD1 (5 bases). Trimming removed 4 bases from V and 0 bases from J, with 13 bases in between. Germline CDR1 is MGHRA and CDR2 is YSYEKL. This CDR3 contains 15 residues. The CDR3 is CASSRTMDNSYEQYF. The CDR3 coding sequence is TGCGCCAGCAGCCGGACCATGGACAACTCCTACGAGCAGTACTTC.

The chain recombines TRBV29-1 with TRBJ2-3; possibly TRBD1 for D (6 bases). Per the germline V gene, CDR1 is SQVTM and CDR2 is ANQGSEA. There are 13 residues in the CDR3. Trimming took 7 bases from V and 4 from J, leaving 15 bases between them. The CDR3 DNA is TGCAGCGCCGACAGGTTCGGGGCAGATACGCAGTATTTT. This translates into CSADRFGADTQYF.